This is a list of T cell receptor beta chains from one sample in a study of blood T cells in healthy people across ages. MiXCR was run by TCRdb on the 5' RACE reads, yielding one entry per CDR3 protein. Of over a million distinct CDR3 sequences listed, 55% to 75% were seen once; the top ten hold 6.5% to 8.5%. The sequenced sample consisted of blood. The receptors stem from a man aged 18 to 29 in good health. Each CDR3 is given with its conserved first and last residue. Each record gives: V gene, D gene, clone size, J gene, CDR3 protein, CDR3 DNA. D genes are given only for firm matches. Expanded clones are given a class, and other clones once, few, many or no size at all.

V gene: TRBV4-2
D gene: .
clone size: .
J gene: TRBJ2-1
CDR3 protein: CASSQVKGGGYEQFF
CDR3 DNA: TGTGCCAGCAGCCAAGTTAAGGGGGGAGGATACGAGCAGTTCTTC

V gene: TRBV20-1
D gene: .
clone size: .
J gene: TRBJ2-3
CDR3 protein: CSARDPTGADTQYF
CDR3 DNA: TGCAGTGCTAGAGATCCCACTGGCGCAGATACGCAGTATTTT

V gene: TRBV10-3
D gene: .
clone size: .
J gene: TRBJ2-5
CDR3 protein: CAISEGPSGGQETQYF
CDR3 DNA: TGTGCCATCAGTGAGGGGCCGTCCGGGGGCCAAGAGACCCAGTACTTC

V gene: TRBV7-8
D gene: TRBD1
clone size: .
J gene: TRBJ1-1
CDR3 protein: CASRRTGTGPMNTEAFF
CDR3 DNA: TGTGCCAGCAGGCGAACCGGGACAGGGCCTATGAACACTGAAGCTTTCTTT

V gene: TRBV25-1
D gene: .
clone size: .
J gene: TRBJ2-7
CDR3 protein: CVSSNPYEQYF
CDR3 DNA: TGTGTCAGCAGTAACCCCTACGAGCAGTACTTC

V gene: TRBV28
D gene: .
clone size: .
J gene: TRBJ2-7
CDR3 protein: CASSFNDGTYEQYF
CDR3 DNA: TGTGCCAGCAGTTTCAACGACGGTACCTACGAGCAGTACTTC

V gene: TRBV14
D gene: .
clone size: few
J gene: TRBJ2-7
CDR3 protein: CASSQWKYEQYF
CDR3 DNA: TGTGCCAGCAGCCAATGGAAATACGAGCAGTACTTC

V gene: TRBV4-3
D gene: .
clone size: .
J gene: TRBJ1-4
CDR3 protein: CASSQREQGSILNEKLFF
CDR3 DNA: TGCGCCAGCAGCCAACGGGAGCAGGGCAGCATCCTTAATGAAAAACTGTTTTTT

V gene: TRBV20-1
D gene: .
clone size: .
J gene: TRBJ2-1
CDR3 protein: CSARRFSTDTQFF
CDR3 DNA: TGCAGTGCTAGGAGATTTTCAACGGACACGCAGTTCTTC

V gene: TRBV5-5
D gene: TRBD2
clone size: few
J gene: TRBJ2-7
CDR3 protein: CASSSGGNSYEQYF
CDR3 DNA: TGTGCCAGCAGCTCGGGAGGGAACAGCTACGAGCAGTACTTC

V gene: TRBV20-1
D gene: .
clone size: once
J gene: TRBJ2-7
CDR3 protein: CSALGGLSNEQYF
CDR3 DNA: TGCAGTGCGCTAGGGGGGCTCTCCAACGAGCAGTACTTC

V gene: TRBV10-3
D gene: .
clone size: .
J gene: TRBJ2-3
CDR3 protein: CAISESGGTDTQYF
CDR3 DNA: TGTGCCATCAGTGAGTCCGGGGGCACAGATACGCAGTATTTT

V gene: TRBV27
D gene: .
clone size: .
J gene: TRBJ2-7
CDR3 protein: CASISGWNEQYF
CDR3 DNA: TGTGCCAGCATTTCAGGGTGGAACGAGCAGTACTTC

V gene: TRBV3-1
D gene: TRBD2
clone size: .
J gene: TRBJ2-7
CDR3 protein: CASSQGRGTGEQYF
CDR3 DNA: TGTGCCAGCAGCCAAGGGCGGGGGACTGGAGAGCAGTACTTC

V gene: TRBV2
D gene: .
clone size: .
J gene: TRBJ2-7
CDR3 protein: CASSEGGCRDLYEQYF
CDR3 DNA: TGTGCCAGCAGTGAAGGGGGGTGTAGGGACCTCTACGAGCAGTACTTC

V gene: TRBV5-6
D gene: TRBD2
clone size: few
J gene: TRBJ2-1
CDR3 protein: CASGPMLRRESSYNEQFF
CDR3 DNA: TGTGCCAGCGGACCTATGCTCAGGCGGGAGAGCTCCTACAATGAGCAGTTCTTC

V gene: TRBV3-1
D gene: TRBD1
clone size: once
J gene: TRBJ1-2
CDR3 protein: CASSPTGGSNYGYTF
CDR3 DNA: TGTGCCAGCAGTCCAACAGGGGGCTCTAACTATGGCTACACCTTC

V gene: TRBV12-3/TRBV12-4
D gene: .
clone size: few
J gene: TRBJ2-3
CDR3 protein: CASSSDGALGKDTQYF
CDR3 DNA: TGTGCCAGCAGTTCCGACGGGGCCCTAGGGAAGGATACGCAGTATTTT

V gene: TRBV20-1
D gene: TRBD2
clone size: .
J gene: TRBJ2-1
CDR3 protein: CSPAGGTYNEQFF
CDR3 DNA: TGCAGTCCCGCGGGGGGCACCTACAATGAGCAGTTCTTC

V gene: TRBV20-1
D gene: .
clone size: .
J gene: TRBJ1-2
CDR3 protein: CSASGVNEIYGYTF
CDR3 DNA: TGCAGTGCTAGTGGGGTCAATGAAATATATGGCTACACCTTC

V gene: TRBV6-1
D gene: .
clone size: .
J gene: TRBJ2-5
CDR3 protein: CASNKLLGSGSETQYF
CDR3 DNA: TGTGCCAGCAACAAACTCCTCGGCTCCGGGAGCGAGACCCAGTACTTC

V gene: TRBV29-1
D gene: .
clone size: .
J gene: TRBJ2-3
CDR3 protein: CSVVASSTDTQYF
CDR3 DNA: TGCAGCGTTGTAGCCAGCAGCACAGATACGCAGTATTTT

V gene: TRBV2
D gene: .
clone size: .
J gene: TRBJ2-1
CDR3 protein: CASTLQGAYNEQFF
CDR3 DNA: TGTGCCAGCACTTTGCAGGGCGCCTACAATGAGCAGTTCTTC

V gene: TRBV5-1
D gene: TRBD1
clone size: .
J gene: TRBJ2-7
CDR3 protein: CASSLVVGTGNEQYF
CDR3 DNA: TGCGCCAGCAGCTTGGTGGTCGGGACAGGGAACGAGCAGTACTTC

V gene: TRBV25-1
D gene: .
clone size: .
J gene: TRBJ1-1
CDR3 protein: CASSEFGGTFF
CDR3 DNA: TGTGCCAGCAGTGAATTTGGTGGAACTTTCTTT

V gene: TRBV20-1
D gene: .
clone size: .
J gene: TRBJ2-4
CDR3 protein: CSASSRDGKNIQYF
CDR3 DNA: TGCAGTGCTAGCTCAAGGGATGGCAAAAACATTCAGTACTTC

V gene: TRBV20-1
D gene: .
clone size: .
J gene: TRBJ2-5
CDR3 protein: CSARVAFQETQYF
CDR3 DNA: TGCAGTGCTAGAGTAGCATTTCAAGAGACCCAGTACTTC

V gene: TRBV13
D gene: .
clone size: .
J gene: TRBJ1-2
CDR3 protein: CASSSTPPALQRTNYGYTF
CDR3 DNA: TGTGCCAGCAGCTCGACACCCCCCGCCCTTCAGAGAACTAACTATGGCTACACCTTC

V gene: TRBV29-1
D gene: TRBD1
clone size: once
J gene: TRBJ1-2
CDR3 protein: CSVAQSDRDRFGYTF
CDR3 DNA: TGCAGCGTCGCCCAATCCGACAGGGACCGGTTTGGCTACACCTTC

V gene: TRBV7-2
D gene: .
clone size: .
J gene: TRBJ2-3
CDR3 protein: CASRAQGEGTDTQYF
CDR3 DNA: TGTGCCAGCAGGGCACAGGGAGAGGGCACAGATACGCAGTATTTT

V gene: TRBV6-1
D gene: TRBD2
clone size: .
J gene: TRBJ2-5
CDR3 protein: CASSDYSGRGQTQYF
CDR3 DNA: TGTGCCAGCAGTGATTATAGCGGGAGAGGACAGACCCAGTACTTC

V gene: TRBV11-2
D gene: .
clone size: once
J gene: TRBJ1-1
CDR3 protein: CASSLGTGWDTEAFF
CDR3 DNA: TGTGCCAGCAGCTTAGGTACAGGGTGGGACACTGAAGCTTTCTTT

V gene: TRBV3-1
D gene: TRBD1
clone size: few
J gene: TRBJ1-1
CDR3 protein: CASRQGGETEAFF
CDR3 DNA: TGTGCCAGCCGACAGGGCGGTGAGACTGAAGCTTTCTTT

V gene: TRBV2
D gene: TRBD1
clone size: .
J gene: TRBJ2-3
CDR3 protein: CALSDRVGDTQYF
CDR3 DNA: TGTGCCCTCTCAGACAGGGTAGGAGATACGCAGTATTTT

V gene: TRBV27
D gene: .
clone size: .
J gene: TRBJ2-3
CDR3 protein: CASSRGGHSSTETQYF
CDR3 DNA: TGTGCCAGCAGCCGCGGAGGACACTCTAGCACAGAGACGCAGTATTTT

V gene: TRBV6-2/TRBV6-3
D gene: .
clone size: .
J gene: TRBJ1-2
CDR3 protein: CASSYGARRGYTF
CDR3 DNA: TGTGCCAGCAGTTATGGCGCCCGCCGTGGCTACACCTTC

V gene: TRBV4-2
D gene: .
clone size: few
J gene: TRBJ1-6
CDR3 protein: CASSGRTNSPLHF
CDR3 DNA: TGTGCCAGCAGCGGGCGTACCAATTCACCCCTCCACTTT

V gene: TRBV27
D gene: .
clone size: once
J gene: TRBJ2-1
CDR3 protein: CASSNQGFSYNEQFF
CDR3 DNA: TGTGCCAGCAGTAACCAGGGCTTTTCCTACAATGAGCAGTTCTTC

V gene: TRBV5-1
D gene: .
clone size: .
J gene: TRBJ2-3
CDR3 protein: CASSTETSDTQYF
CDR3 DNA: TGCGCCAGCAGCACGGAGACTTCTGATACGCAGTATTTT

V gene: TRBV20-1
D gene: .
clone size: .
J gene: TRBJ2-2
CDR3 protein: CSARHPGGLFF
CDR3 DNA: TGCAGTGCTAGACACCCTGGGGGCCTGTTTTTT

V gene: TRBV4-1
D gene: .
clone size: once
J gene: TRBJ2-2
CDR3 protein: CASSQRVSNTGELFF
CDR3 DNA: TGCGCCAGCAGCCAAAGGGTATCGAACACCGGGGAGCTGTTTTTT

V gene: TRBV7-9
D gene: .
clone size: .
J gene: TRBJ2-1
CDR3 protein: CANERRGNEQFF
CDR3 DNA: TGTGCCAACGAGAGGAGAGGCAATGAGCAGTTCTTC

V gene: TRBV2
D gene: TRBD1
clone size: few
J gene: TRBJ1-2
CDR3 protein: CASSVQYRDRGAYGYTF
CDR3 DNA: TGTGCCAGCAGTGTGCAATATAGGGACAGAGGGGCCTATGGCTACACCTTC

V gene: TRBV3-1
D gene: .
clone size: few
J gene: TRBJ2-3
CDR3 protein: CASSQEFPGIGGDTQYF
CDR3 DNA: TGTGCCAGCAGCCAGGAATTTCCGGGCATAGGGGGGGATACGCAGTATTTT

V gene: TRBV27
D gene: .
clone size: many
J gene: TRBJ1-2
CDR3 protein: CASSPDGNYGYTF
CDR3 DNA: TGTGCCAGCAGCCCGGACGGAAACTATGGCTACACCTTC

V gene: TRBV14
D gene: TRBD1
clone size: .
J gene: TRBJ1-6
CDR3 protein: CASSTGTGYAPLHF
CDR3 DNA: TGTGCCAGCAGCACCGGGACAGGGTATGCACCCCTCCACTTT

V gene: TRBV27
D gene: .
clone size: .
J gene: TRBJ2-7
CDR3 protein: CASSLGSSRSSYEQYF
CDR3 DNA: TGTGCCAGCAGTTTAGGGAGTTCTAGAAGCTCCTACGAGCAGTACTTC

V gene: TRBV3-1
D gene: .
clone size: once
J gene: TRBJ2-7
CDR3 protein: CASSQVVAPTYEQYF
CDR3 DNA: TGTGCCAGCAGCCAAGTGGTAGCGCCTACCTACGAGCAGTACTTC

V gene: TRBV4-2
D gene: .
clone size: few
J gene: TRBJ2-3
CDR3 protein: CASSQGAQHSDTQYF
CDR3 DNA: TGTGCCAGCAGCCAAGGGGCCCAACACTCAGATACGCAGTATTTT

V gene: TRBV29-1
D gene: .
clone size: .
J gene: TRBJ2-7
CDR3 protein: CSVEDPQVYEQYF
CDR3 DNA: TGCAGCGTTGAAGATCCGCAGGTTTACGAGCAGTACTTC